This T cell receptor beta chain was retrieved from a study of regulatory T cells in long-lasting Graves disease. This clonotype was detected only a few times. Time point specified: newly diagnosed GD, antithyroid drugs for less than 3 months. PBMC RNA served as the TCR library source. An endocrinology department in Xi'an, China, recruited the patients. Germline V gives CDR1 SGDLS, CDR2 YYNGEE. V lost 1 base and J 3 bases, leaving 13 bases between the germline ends. The CDR3 totals 16 residues. Relying on iRepertoire HTBI primers and Arm-PCR of CDR3 regions, the team built TCR beta libraries. MiXCR was run by TCRdb on the multiplex PCR reads, yielding one entry per CDR3 protein. The data hold a few hundred thousand distinct CDR3 sequences, with approximately 16% observed a single time. Separately, the same data were catalogued under a study of T cells in Graves' hyperthyroidism and ophthalmopathy. That source reports: Patients were excluded because of uncontrolled infection, other autoimmune disease, pregnancy or lactation.

Sample: peripheral blood mononuclear cells (PBMCs), taken at new diagnosis, from a patient treated with antithyroid drugs. This clonotype was obtained from a woman aged 40 to 50 with Graves disease. The chain employs TRBV9 and TRBJ2-2, with D unresolved. CDR3 DNA: TGTGCCAGCAGCGTATCTTTCCTTGAGGACACCGGGGAGCTGTTTTTT. This codes for CASSVSFLEDTGELFF.